The entry below gives a single TCR beta chain sequence along with its context. Its matching antigen is unknown. The sample originates from a study of monozygotic twins with inflammatory bowel disease. General study findings and limits: Repertoire similarity did not separate concordant from discordant twins, possibly from limited power. Especially where disease activity was present, IBD patients had fewer clonotypes in common with others than healthy twins did.

After re-calling the 5' RACE reads, TCRdb lists one entry per CDR3 protein, DNA absent. This table lists about 210,000 distinct CDR3 sequences. CDR1 KGHDR and CDR2 SFDVKD come from the germline V gene. The CDR3 runs 15 residues. Sequencing used blood. The rearrangement joins TRBV24-1 to TRBJ1-2; TCRdb's D call, TRBD1, is unchecked because there is no DNA. The clonotype comes from a human donor with ulcerative colitis or Crohn's disease, or a healthy co-twin of an affected twin (not recorded which). CDR3 in amino acids: CATSASSRGASGYTF.